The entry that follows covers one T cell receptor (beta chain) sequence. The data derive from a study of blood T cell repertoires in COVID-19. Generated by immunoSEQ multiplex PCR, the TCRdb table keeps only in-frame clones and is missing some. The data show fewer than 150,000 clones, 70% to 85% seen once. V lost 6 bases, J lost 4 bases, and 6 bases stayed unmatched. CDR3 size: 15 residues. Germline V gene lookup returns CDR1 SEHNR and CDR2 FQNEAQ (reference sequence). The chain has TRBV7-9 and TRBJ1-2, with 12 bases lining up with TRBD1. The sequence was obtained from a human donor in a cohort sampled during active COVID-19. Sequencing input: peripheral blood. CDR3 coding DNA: TGTGCCAGCAGACGGGGACAGGGGGCGACCTATGGCTACACCTTC. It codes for CASRRGQGATYGYTF.